A single sample gave rise to the 14 T cell receptor beta chains below, sequenced in a study of T-cell reconstitution after alpha-beta-depleted transplantation in children. The authors prepared the TCRbeta library with unique molecular identifiers. MiXCR, applied by TCRdb to the PCR reads, yields one record per CDR3 protein. Among just under 550,000 distinct CDR3 sequences listed, about a sixth were seen once. The specimen comprised PBMCs from the stem cell graft donor, sampled from the stem cell graft. Receptors originate from a human donor who donated a stem cell graft to a child with acute lymphoblastic leukemia.

The chain carries TRBV20-1 and TRBJ1-1; 8 bases agree with TRBD1. Germline CDR1 reads DFQATT; CDR2 reads SNEGSKA (reference sequence). The CDR3 totals 14 residues. With 0 bases clipped from V and 5 bases from J, the junction kept 5 bases outside the gene matches. Here the CDR3 reads CSARDNTGGTEAFF. In DNA form, the CDR3 reads TGCAGTGCTAGAGATAACACAGGGGGAACTGAAGCTTTCTTT.

The chain recombines TRBV5-1 with TRBJ2-5, with a tentative D call TRBD2 (5 bases). Germline loops: CDR1 SGHRS, CDR2 YFSETQ. Trimming pared 2 bases from V and 5 bases from J, leaving 13 bases between. The CDR3 has 14 residues. The CDR3 reads CASSFSRSGETQYF. CDR3 in DNA: TGCGCCAGCAGCTTCTCCCGTTCGGGGGAGACCCAGTACTTC.

This clonotype appeared many times. Relative to the germline gene, one junction end is altered; a read error may explain this. The chain employs TRBV6-2 or TRBV6-3 and TRBJ2-1; TRBD2 matches at 8 bases. The CDR3 spans 16 residues. From germline, CDR1 is MNHEY and CDR2 SVGEGT. CDR3 loop: CASSNLLAVSNNEQFF. In nucleotides, the CDR3 is TGTGCCAGCAGCAACCTACTAGCGGTCTCCAACAATGAGCAGTTCTTC.

This clonotype came up a few times. The chain's CDR3 is CASSLTPINTDTQYF. CDR3 coding DNA: TGTGCCAGCAGCTTGACTCCGATTAACACAGATACGCAGTATTTT. The chain carries TRBV5-8 and TRBJ2-3; D unclear. Germline V gives CDR1 SGHTS, CDR2 YDEGEE. Trimming shortened V by 1 base and J by 2 bases, and 11 bases separated the two germline ends. This CDR3 is 15 amino acids long.

This clonotype has just a few counts. The V gene is TRBV5-1, the J gene TRBJ2-2; D remains ambiguous. The CDR3 extends over 15 amino acids. Between the trimmed V and J ends, which lost 5 bases and 4 bases, there was a span of 15 bases. CDR1 and CDR2 (germline): SGHRS, YFSETQ. DNA of the CDR3: TGCGCCAGCAGTTCTCTCCCCAGCACCACCGGGGAGCTGTTTTTT. Translation: CASSSLPSTTGELFF.

This clonotype was found a few times. This rearrangement joins TRBV6-4 to TRBJ2-1; TRBD1 agrees at 8 bases. With V trimmed by 0 bases and J by 5 bases, 9 bases remained unmatched. Germline-derived CDR1 and CDR2 are MRHNA and SNTAGT. CDR3 length: 17 residues. The chain's CDR3 is CASSDSRYRGFNNEQFF. CDR3 DNA sequence: TGTGCCAGCAGTGACTCGAGGTACAGGGGGTTTAACAATGAGCAGTTCTTC.

The chain employs TRBV5-1 and TRBJ2-3; D tentatively fits TRBD1 or TRBD2 (5 bases each). This CDR3 is built from 15 residues. V shed 1 base and J shed 2 bases, with 11 bases lying between them. Germline-derived CDR1 and CDR2 are SGHRS and YFSETQ. The CDR3: CASSLWGYTTDTQYF. DNA for the CDR3: TGCGCCAGCAGCTTGTGGGGGTACACCACAGATACGCAGTATTTT. Variable domain in full (rest from reference TRBV5-1 and TRBJ2-3): KAGVTQTPRYLIKTRGQQVTLSCSPISGHRSVSWYQQTPGQGLQFLFEYFSETQRNKGNFPGRFSGRQFSNSRSEMNVSTLELGDSALYLCASSLWGYTTDTQYFGPGTRLTVL.

The chain has TRBV27 and TRBJ1-4, with no clear D. This CDR3 has 13 residues. Per the germline V gene, CDR1 is MNHEY and CDR2 is SMNVEV (reference sequence). V dropped 3 bases and J dropped 7 bases, with 9 bases sitting between them. Here the CDR3 reads CASSFPSIEKLFF. The CDR3 DNA reads TGTGCCAGCAGTTTCCCCTCCATTGAAAAACTGTTTTTT.

This rearrangement joins TRBV21-1 to TRBJ1-1. TRBV21-1 is flagged as a pseudogene. The CDR3 is 11 residues long. The CDR3 coding sequence is TGTGCCAGCAGCAAAGTAAGGAGGCCATCATTT. Translation gives CASSKVRRPSF.

The chain is built from TRBV7-9 and TRBJ2-3, with TRBD2 as a possible D gene (5 bases). V was shortened by 0 bases and J by 2 bases, with 12 bases between the two germline ends. Germline V gene data show CDR1 as SEHNR and CDR2 as FQNEAQ (reference sequence). This CDR3 is built from 16 residues. The CDR3 DNA reads TGTGCCAGCAGCTTAGCGACTATAGTTGTCACAGATACGCAGTATTTT. Its protein product is CASSLATIVVTDTQYF.

This clonotype was counted a single time. The V gene is TRBV6-1, the J gene TRBJ2-1, with 13 bases matching TRBD2. The junction had 9 bases not matched to a gene; V was cut back by 6 bases and J by 10 bases. Germline V gives CDR1 MNHNS, CDR2 SASEGT. The CDR3 runs to 15 residues. The DNA of the CDR3 is TGTGCCAGCAGCCTCCGACTAGCGGGAGGCCTCGAGCAGTTCTTC. Protein product: CASSLRLAGGLEQFF.

The chain uses TRBV12-3 or TRBV12-4 and TRBJ1-5; D remains unclear. The V gene lost 2 bases and the J gene lost 0 bases, with 5 bases spanning the gap. The CDR3 contains 14 residues. CDR3 region: CASSLQYSNQPQHF. The CDR3 nucleotides read TGTGCCAGCAGTTTACAGTATAGCAATCAGCCCCAGCATTTT.

This clonotype occurred a few times. The chain employs TRBV29-1 and TRBJ2-7; the D gene could be TRBD1 or TRBD2 (5 bases each). The CDR3 length is 14 residues. Germline V gives CDR1 SQVTM, CDR2 ANQGSEA. Trimming pared 6 bases from V and 6 bases from J, leaving 21 bases between. The CDR3 is CSVRRGPATSEQYF. DNA of the CDR3: TGCAGCGTCCGCCGGGGACCGGCTACGAGCGAGCAGTACTTC.

Only a few counts were recorded for this clonotype. CDR3 nucleotide sequence: TGTGCCAGCAGTTTAGTACTAGCGGGAGAAAATGAGCAGTTCTTC. Amino acids: CASSLVLAGENEQFF. The V call is TRBV27, the J call TRBJ2-1, with TRBD2 matching 11 bases. Germline V CDR1 and CDR2: MNHEY, SMNVEV (reference sequence). V trimming: 2 bases; J trimming: 7 bases; junction bases outside the gene matches: 4. The CDR3 is 15 amino acids.